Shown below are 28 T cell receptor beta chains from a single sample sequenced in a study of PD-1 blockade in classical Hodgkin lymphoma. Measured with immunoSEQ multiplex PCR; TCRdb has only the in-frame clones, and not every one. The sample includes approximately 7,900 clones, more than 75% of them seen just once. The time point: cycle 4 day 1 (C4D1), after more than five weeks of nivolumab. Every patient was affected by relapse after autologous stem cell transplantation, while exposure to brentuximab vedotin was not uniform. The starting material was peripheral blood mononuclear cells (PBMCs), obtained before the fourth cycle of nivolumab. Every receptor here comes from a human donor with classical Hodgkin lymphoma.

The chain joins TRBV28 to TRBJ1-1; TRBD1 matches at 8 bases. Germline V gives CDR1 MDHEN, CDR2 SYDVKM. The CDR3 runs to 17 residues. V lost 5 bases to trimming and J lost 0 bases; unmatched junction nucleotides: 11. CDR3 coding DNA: TGTGCCAGCAGTGTCGGACAGGGTAGGTGGGTGAACACTGAAGCTTTCTTT. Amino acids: CASSVGQGRWVNTEAFF.

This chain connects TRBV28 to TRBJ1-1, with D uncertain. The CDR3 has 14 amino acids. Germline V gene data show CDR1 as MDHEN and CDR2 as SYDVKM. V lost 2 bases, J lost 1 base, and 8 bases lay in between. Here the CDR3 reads CASSLTSPNTEAFF. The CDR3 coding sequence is TGTGCCAGCAGTTTAACGAGTCCGAACACTGAAGCTTTCTTT.

The CDR3 region has the DNA TGTGCCAGCAGTGATCTGGGACAGGAGCCCTACAATGAGCAGTTCTTC. Amino acids: CASSDLGQEPYNEQFF. The V and J genes are TRBV25-1 and TRBJ2-1, with TRBD1 identical over 8 bases. Germline V CDR1 and CDR2: MGHDK, SYGVNS. V shed 3 bases, J shed 2 bases, and the junction held 6 bases outside the gene matches. The CDR3 has 16 amino acids.

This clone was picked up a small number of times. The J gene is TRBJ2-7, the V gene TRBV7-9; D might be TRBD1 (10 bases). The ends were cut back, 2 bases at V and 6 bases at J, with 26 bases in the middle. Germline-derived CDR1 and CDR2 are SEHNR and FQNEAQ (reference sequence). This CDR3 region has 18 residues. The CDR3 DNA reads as TGTGCCAGCAGCTTAATTGGGACAGGGGCTAGCGGGATTCGCGAGCAGTACTTC. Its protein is CASSLIGTGASGIREQYF.

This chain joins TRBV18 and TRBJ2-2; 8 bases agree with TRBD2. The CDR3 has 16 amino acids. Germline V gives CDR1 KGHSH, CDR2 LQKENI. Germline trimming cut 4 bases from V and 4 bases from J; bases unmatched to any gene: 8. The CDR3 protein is CASSRTSGSVTGELFF. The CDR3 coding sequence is TGTGCCAGCTCACGTACCAGCGGGAGCGTCACCGGGGAGCTGTTTTTT.

This CDR3 is CASSMTGFADTQYF. CDR3 bases: TGCGCCAGCAGCATGACAGGGTTCGCAGATACGCAGTATTTT. The rearrangement uses TRBV5-1 and TRBJ2-3; TRBD1 agrees at 7 bases. The germline gives CDR1 SGHRS, CDR2 YFSETQ. The CDR3 spans 14 residues. J lost 4 bases, V lost 4 bases, and 6 bases had no gene match.

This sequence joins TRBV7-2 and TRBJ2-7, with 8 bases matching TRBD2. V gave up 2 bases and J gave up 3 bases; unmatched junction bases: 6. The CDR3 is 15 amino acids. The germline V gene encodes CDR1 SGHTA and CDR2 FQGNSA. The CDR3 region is CASSLKTSGDYEQYF. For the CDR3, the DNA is TGTGCCAGCAGCTTAAAAACTAGCGGTGACTACGAGCAGTACTTC. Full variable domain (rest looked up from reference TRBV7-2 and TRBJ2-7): GAGVSQSPSNKVTEKGKDVELRCDPISGHTALYWYRQSLGQGLEFLIYFQGNSAPDKSGLPSDRFSAERTGGSVSTLTIQRTQQEDSAVYLCASSLKTSGDYEQYFGPGTRLTVT.

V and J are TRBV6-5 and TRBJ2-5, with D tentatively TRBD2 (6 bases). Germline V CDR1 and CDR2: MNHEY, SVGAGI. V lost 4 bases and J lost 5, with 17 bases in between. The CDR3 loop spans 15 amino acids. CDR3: CASSFTGLASETQYF. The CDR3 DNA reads TGTGCCAGCAGTTTTACTGGTCTAGCGTCCGAGACCCAGTACTTC.

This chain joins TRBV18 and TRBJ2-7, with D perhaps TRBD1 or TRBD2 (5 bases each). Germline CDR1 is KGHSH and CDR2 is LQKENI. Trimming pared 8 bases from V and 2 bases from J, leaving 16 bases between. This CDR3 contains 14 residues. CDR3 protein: CASRRDLNTYEQYF. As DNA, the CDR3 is TGTGCCAGCCGTCGGGACCTTAACACCTACGAGCAGTACTTC.

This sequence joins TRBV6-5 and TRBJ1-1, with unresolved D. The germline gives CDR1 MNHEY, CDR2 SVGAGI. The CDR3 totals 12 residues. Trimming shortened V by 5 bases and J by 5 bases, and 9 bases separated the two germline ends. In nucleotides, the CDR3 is TGTGCCAGCAGTCCCGGAGGTACTGAAGCTTTCTTT. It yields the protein CASSPGGTEAFF.

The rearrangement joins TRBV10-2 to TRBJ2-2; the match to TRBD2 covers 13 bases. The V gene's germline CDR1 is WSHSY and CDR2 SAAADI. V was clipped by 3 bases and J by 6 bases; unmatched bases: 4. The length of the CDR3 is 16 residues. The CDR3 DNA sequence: TGCGCCAGCAGTGATCGGACTAGCGGGGGCCCCGGGGAGCTGTTTTTT. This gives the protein CASSDRTSGGPGELFF.

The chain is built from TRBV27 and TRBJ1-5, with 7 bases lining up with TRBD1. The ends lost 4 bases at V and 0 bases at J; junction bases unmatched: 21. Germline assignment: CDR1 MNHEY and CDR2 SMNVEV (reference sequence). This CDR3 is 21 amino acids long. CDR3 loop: CASSSPLNSTGQSYSNQPQHF. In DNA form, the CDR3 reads TGTGCCAGCAGTTCACCTTTAAATTCGACAGGGCAATCTTATAGCAATCAGCCCCAGCATTTT.

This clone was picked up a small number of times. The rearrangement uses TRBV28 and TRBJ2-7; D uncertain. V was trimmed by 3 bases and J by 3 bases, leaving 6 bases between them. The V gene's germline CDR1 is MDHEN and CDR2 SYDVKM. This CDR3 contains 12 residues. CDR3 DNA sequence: TGTGCCAGCAGTTTGGGTAGCTACGAGCAGTACTTC. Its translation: CASSLGSYEQYF.

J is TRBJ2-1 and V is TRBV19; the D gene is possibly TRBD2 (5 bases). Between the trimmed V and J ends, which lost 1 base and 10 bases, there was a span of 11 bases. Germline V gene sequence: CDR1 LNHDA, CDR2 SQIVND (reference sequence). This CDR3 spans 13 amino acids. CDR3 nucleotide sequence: TGTGCCAGTAGTATAGGTAGGACTTCCGAGCAGTTCTTC. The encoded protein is CASSIGRTSEQFF.

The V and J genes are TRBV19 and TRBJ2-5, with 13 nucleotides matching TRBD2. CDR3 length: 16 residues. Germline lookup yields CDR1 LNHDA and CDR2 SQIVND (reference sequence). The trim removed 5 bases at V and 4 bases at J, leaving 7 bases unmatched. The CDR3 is CASSSRLAGGRETQYF. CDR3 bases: TGTGCCAGTAGTTCGAGACTAGCGGGAGGTAGAGAGACCCAGTACTTC.

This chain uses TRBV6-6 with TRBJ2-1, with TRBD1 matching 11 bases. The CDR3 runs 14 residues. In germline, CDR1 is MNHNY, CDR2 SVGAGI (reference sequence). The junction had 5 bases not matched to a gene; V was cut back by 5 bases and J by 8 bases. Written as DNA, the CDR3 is TGTGCCAGCAGTCCAGGACAGGGGGCGGATGAGCAGTTCTTC. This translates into CASSPGQGADEQFF.

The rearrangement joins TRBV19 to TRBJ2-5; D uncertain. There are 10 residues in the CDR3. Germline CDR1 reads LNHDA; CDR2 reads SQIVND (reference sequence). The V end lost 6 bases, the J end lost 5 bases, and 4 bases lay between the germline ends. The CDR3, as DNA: TGTGCCAGTAGAGGGGAGACCCAGTACTTC. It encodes CASRGETQYF.

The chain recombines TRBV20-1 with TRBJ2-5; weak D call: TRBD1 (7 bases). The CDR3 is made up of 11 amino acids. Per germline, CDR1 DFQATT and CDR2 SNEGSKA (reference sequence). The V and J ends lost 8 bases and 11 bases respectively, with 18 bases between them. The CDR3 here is CSRRRGPSQYF. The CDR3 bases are TGCAGTAGGCGGAGGGGGCCATCTCAGTACTTC.

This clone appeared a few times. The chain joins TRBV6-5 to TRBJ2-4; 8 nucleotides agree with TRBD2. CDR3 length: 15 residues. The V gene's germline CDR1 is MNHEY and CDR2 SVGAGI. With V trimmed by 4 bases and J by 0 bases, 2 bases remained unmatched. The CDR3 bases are TGTGCCAGCAGTTTAGCGGGATTAGCCAAAAACATTCAGTACTTC. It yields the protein CASSLAGLAKNIQYF.

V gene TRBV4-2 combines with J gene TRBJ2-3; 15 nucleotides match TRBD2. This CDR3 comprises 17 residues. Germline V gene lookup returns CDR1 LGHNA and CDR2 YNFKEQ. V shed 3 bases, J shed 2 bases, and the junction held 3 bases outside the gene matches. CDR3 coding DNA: TGTGCCAGCAGCCAGGGACTAGCGGGAGGCATCACAGATACGCAGTATTTT. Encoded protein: CASSQGLAGGITDTQYF.

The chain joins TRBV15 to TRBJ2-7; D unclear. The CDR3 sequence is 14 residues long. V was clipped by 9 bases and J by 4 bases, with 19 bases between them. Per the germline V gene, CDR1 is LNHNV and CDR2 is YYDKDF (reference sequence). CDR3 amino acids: CATSSPAPVYEQYF. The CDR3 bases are TGTGCCACAAGTTCCCCGGCCCCAGTATACGAGCAGTACTTC.

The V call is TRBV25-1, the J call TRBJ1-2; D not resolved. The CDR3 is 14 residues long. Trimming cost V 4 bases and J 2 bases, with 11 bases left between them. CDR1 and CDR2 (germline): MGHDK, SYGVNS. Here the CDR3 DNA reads TGTGCCAGCAGTGTACCGGGAGAGAACTATGGCTACACCTTC. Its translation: CASSVPGENYGYTF.

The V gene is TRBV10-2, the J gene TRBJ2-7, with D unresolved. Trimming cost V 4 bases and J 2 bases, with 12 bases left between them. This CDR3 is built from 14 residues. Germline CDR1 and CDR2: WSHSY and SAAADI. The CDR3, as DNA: TGCGCCAGCAGTGTGGCAGCCGGCACCTACGAGCAGTACTTC. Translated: CASSVAAGTYEQYF.

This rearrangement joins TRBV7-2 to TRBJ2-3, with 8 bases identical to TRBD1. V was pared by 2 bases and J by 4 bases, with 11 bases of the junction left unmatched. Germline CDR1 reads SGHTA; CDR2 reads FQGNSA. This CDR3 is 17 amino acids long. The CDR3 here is CASSLRGGGQGADTQYF. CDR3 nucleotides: TGTGCCAGCAGCTTAAGAGGGGGTGGACAGGGAGCAGATACGCAGTATTTT.

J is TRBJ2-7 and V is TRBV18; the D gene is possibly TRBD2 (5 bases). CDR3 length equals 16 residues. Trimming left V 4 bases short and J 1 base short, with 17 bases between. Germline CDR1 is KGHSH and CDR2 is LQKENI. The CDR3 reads CASSQLASGSSYEQYF. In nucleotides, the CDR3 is TGTGCCAGCTCACAGTTAGCTTCGGGATCTTCCTACGAGCAGTACTTC.

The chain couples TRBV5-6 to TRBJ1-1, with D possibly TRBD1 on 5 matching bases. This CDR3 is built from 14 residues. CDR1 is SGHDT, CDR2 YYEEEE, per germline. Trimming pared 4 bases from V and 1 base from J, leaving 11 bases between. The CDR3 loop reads CASSMGRRNTEAFF. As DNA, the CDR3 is TGTGCCAGCAGCATGGGACGGAGGAACACTGAAGCTTTCTTT. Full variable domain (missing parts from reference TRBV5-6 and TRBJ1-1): DAGVTQSPTHLIKTRGQQVTLRCSPKSGHDTVSWYQQALGQGPQFIFQYYEEEERQRGNFPDRFSGHQFPNYSSELNVNALLLGDSALYLCASSMGRRNTEAFFGQGTRLTVV.

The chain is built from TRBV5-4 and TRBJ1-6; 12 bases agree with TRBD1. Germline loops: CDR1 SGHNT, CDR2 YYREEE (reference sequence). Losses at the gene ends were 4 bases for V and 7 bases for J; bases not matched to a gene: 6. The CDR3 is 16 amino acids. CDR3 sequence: CASSPGQGAKNSPLHF. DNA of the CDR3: TGTGCCAGCAGCCCGGGACAGGGGGCTAAGAATTCACCCCTCCACTTT.

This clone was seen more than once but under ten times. In DNA form, the CDR3 reads TGTGCCACCAGCCACATATTACGGAAAGGGGATACGCAGTATTTT. This encodes CATSHILRKGDTQYF. This sequence joins TRBV15 and TRBJ2-3; no firm D call. The CDR3 totals 15 residues. V lost 5 bases to trimming and J lost 6 bases, with 18 bases between them. CDR1 LNHNV and CDR2 YYDKDF come from the germline V gene (reference sequence).